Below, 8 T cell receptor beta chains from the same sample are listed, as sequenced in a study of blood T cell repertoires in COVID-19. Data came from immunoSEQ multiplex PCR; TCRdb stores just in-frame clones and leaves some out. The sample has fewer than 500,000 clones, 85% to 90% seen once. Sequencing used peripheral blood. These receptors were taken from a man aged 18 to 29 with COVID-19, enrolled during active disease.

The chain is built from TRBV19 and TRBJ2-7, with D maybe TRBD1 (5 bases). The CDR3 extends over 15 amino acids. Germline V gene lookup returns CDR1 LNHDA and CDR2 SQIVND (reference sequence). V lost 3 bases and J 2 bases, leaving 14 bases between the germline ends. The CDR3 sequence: CASSMGSGFAYEQYF. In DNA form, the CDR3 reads TGTGCCAGTAGTATGGGTTCAGGGTTCGCCTACGAGCAGTACTTC.

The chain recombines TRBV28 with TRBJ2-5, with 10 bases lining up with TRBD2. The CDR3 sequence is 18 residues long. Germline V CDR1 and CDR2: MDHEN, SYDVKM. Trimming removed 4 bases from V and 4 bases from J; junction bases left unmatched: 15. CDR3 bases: TGTGCCAGCAGTTCCCCGGGTTCTAGCGGGAGTTGGTCAGAGACCCAGTACTTC. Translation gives CASSSPGSSGSWSETQYF.

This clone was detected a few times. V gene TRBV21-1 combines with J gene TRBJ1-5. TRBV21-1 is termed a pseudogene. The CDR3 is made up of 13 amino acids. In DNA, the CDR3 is TGTGCCAGCAGCGAAAGGTGGAGTCAGCCCCAGCATTTT. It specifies CASSERWSQPQHF.

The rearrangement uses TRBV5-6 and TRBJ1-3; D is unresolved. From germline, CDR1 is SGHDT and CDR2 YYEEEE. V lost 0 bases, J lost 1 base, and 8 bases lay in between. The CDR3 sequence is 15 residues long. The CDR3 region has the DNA TGTGCCAGCAGCTTGGTTCGGGAATCTGGAAACACCATATATTTT. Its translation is CASSLVRESGNTIYF.

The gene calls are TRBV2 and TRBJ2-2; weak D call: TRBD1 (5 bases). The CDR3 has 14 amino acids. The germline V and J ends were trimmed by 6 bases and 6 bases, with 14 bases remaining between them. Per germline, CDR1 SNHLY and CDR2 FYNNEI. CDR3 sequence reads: CASRVGVNAGELFF. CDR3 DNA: TGTGCCAGCAGGGTAGGGGTAAACGCCGGGGAGCTGTTTTTT.

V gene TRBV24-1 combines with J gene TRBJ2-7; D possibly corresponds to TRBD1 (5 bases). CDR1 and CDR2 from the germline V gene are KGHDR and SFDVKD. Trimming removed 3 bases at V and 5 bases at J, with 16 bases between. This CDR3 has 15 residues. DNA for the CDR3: TGTGCCACCAGTGATCGAAGGGGTCCGGGCGACGAGCAGTACTTC. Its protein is CATSDRRGPGDEQYF.

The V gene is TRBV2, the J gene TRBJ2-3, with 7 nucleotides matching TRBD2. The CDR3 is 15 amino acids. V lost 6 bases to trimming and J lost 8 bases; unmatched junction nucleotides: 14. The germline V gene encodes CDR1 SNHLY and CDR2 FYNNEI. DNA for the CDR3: TGTGCCAGCAGCCCTGAAAAGGGGAGGGCCCTTACGCAGTATTTT. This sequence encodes CASSPEKGRALTQYF.

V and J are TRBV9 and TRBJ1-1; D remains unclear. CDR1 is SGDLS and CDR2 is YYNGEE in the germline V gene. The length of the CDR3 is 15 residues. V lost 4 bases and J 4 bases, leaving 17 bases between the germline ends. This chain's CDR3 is CASSPHPPGSTEAFF. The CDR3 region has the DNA TGTGCCAGCAGCCCACACCCACCGGGAAGCACTGAAGCTTTCTTT.